Reported below is one T cell receptor (beta chain). Its antigen is unidentified. This record comes from a study of identical twins. Trimming at V came to 3 bases and at J to 3 bases, leaving 14 bases not matched to a gene. This CDR3 has 17 residues. Germline loops: CDR1 DFQATT, CDR2 SNEGSKA (reference sequence). TCRdb re-called the 5' RACE reads with MiXCR, one entry per CDR3 protein. This sample has 420,000 or so distinct CDR3 sequences; less than 20% occur once, and the top ten carry around 12%. Broader study findings: Among beta out-of-frame sequences, excess sharing between twins appeared weaker. For monozygotic twins, models underestimated out-of-frame TCR alpha sharing. Conclusions rested on cross-sectional statistics rather than following the same donors.

The sequenced sample consisted of naive T cells sorted from blood. This receptor was identified in a man aged 50-60 years in good health. The gene calls are TRBV20-1 and TRBJ2-3, with TRBD2 matching 8 bases. For the CDR3, the DNA is TGCAGTGCTAGCTCACTAGCGGAAACGACGTGGACAGATACGCAGTATTTT. It yields the protein CSASSLAETTWTDTQYF.